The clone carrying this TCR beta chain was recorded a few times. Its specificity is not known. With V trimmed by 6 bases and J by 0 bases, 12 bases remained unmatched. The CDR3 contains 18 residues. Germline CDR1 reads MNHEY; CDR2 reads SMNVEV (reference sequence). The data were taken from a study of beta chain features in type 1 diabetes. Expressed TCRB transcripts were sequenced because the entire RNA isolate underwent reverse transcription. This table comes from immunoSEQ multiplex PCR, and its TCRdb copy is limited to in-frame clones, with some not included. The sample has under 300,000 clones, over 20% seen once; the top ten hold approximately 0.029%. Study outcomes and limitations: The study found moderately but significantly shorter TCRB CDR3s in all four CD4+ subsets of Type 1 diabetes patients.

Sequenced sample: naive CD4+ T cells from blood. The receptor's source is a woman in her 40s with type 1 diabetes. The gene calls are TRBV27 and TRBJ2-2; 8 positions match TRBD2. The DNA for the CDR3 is TGTGCCAGCAGGTCCCCCAAGGGACTAGGGGCGAACACCGGGGAGCTGTTTTTT. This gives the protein CASRSPKGLGANTGELFF.